This record covers a single T cell receptor beta chain. Its antigen is still unknown. These data belong to a study of T cell repertoires in cytomegalovirus infection. Study background: Both CMV infection and a matching HLA type were indicated by public TCR beta signatures.

One entry per CDR3 protein results from TCRdb running MiXCR on the reads. Of about 890,000 distinct CDR3 sequences listed, 31% were seen once; the top ten hold roughly 12%. Germline values: CDR1 SGHNT, CDR2 YYREEE (reference sequence). Losses at the gene ends were 9 bases for V and 7 bases for J; bases not matched to a gene: 12. This CDR3 contains 14 residues. The rearrangement uses TRBV5-4 and TRBJ1-1; 10 bases agree with TRBD1. The receptor was derived from a human donor in good health (CMV status not recorded). Some clones in this sample may be carry-over from other donors' samples. The sequences come from cultured CD8+ T cells from PBMCs, collected from culture after CMV antigen stimulation. The chain's CDR3 is CAMRGDRGLSEAFF. CDR3 sequence (DNA): TGTGCCATGCGGGGTGACAGGGGGCTCAGTGAAGCTTTCTTT.